The sequence of this T cell receptor (beta chain) was determined in a study of sequential checkpoint blockade in melanoma. Sequencing was performed with immunoSEQ multiplex PCR; in TCRdb, only in-frame clones are kept and a portion is missing. The sample records some 35,000 clones, 70% to 90% being singletons. Noted treatment: randomized to nivolumab then ipilimumab (arm A) or the reverse (arm B). Germline V lookup: CDR1 GTSNPN, CDR2 SVGIG (reference sequence). This CDR3 is built from 13 residues. This clone showed up just once. The germline gene is not matched at one end of the junction; a read error may be the cause.

The V and J genes are TRBV30 and TRBJ1-2, with a weak D call TRBD1 (6 bases). The receptor's source is a human donor with melanoma. The material was CD8+ T cells sorted from blood (inferred from file names), obtained from a patient given nivolumab and ipilimumab in sequence. The CDR3 region is CARSVVTGGGYTF. In DNA, the CDR3 is TGTGCCCGGAGTGTGGTGACAGGAGGCGGCTACACCTTC.